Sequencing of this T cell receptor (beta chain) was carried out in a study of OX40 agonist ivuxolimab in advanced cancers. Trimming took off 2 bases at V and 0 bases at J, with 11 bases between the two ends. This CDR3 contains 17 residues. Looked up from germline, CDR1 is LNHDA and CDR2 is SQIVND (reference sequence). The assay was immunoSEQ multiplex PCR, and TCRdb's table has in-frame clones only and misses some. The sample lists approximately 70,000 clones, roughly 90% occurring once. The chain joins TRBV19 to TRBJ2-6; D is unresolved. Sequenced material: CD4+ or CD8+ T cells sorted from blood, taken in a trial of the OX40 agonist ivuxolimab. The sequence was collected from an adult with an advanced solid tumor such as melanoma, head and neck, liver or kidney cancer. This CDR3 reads CASSIPGSSSGANVLTF. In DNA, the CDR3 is TGTGCCAGTAGTATACCAGGAAGTAGCTCTGGGGCCAACGTCCTGACTTTC.